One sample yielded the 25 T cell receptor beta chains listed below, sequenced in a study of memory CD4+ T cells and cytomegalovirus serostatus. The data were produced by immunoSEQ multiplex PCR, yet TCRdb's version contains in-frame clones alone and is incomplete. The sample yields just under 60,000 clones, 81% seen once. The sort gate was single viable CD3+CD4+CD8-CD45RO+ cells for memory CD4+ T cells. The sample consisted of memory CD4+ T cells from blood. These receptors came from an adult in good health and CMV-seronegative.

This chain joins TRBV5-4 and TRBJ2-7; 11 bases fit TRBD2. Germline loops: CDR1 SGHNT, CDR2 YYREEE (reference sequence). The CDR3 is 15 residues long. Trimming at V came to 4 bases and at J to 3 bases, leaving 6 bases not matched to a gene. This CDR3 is CASSRRLAGSYEQYF. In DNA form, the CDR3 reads TGTGCCAGCAGCCGCCGACTAGCGGGGAGCTACGAGCAGTACTTC.

CDR3: CASSLGAKANTEAFF. CDR3 in DNA: TGCGCCAGCAGCTTGGGGGCTAAAGCGAACACTGAAGCTTTCTTT. This rearrangement joins TRBV5-1 to TRBJ1-1, with D uncertain. This CDR3 spans 15 amino acids. Trimming shortened V by 0 bases and J by 1 base, and 10 bases separated the two germline ends. Germline CDR1 and CDR2: SGHRS and YFSETQ. The whole variable domain, remainder taken from reference TRBV5-1 and TRBJ1-1, is KAGVTQTPRYLIKTRGQQVTLSCSPISGHRSVSWYQQTPGQGLQFLFEYFSETQRNKGNFPGRFSGRQFSNSRSEMNVSTLELGDSALYLCASSLGAKANTEAFFGQGTRLTVV.

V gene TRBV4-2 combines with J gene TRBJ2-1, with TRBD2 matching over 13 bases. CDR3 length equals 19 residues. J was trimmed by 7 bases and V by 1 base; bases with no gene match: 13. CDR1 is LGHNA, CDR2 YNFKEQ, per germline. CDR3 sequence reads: CASSQGRGNGLAGVNEQFF. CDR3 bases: TGTGCCAGCAGCCAAGGAAGGGGTAACGGACTAGCGGGAGTAAATGAGCAGTTCTTC.

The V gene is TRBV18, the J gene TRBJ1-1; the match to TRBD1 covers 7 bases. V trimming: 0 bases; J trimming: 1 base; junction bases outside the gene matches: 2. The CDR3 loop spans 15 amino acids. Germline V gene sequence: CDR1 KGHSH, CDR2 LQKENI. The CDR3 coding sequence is TGTGCCAGCTCACCACCCCGGACAGGGAACACTGAAGCTTTCTTT. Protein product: CASSPPRTGNTEAFF.

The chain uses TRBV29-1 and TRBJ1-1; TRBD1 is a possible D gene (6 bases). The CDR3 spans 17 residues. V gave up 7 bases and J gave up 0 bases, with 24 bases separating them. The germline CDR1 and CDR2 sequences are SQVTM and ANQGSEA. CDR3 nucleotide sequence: TGCAGCGCTAGTGGGGGGCAGTCCGGGGGAATGAACACTGAAGCTTTCTTT. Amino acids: CSASGGQSGGMNTEAFF.

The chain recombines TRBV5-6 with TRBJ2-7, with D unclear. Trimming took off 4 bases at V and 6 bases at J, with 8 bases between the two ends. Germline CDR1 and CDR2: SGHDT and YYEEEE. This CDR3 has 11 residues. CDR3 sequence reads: CASSGSFEQYF. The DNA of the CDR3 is TGTGCCAGCAGCGGAAGCTTCGAGCAGTACTTC.

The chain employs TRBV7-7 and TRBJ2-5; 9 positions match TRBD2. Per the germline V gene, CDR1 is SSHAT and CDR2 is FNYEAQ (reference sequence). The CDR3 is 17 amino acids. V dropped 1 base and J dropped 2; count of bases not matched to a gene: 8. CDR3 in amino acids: CASSLGSGAGGQETQYF. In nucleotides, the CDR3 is TGTGCCAGCAGCTTAGGCTCGGGGGCGGGAGGGCAAGAGACCCAGTACTTC.

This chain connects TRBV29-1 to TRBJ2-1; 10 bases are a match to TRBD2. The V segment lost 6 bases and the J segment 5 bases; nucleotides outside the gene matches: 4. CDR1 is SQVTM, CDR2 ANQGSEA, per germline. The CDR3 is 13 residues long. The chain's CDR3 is CSVALAGDNEQFF. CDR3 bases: TGCAGCGTGGCGCTAGCGGGAGACAATGAGCAGTTCTTC.

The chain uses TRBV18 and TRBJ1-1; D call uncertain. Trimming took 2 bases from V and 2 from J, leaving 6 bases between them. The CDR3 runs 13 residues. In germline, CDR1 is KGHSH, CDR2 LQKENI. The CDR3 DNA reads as TGTGCCAGCTCACCAACTTCAAACACTGAAGCTTTCTTT. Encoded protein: CASSPTSNTEAFF.

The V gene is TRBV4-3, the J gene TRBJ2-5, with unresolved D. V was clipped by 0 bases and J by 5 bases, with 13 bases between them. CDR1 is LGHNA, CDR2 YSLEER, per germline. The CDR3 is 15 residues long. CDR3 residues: CASSQDASGLETQYF. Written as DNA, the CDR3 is TGCGCCAGCAGCCAAGATGCATCCGGCCTCGAGACCCAGTACTTC.

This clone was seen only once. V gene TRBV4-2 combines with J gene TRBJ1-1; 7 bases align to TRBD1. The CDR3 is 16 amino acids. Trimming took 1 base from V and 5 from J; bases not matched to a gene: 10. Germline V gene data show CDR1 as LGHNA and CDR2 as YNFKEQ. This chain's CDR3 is CASSQVGSRGRTEAFF. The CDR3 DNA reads TGTGCCAGCAGCCAAGTGGGGAGCAGGGGGAGGACTGAAGCTTTCTTT.

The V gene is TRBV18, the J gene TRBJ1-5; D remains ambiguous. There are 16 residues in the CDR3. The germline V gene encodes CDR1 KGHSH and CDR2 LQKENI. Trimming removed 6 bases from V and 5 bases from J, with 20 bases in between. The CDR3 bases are TGTGCCAGCTCTATAGAGGGCGGCCTACCCGATCAGCCCCAGCATTTT. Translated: CASSIEGGLPDQPQHF. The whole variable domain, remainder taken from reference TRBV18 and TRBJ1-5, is NAGVMQNPRHLVRRRGQEARLRCSPMKGHSHVYWYRQLPEEGLKFMVYLQKENIIDESGMPKERFSAEFPKEGPSILRIQQVVRGDSAAYFCASSIEGGLPDQPQHFGDGTRLSIL.

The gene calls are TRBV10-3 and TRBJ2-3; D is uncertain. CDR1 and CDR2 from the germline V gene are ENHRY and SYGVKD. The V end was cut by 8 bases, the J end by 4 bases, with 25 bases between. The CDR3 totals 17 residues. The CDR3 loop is CAIAEPLSLKDADTQYF. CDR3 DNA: TGTGCCATCGCCGAGCCCCTATCCCTAAAGGACGCAGATACGCAGTATTTT.

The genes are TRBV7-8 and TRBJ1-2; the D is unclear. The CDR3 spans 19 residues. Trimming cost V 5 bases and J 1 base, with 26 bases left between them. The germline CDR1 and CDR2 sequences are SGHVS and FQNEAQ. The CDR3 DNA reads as TGTGCCAGCAGCCCCCTGAGAGTGGTCTCCGGTAACCTTAACTATGGCTACACCTTC. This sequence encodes CASSPLRVVSGNLNYGYTF.

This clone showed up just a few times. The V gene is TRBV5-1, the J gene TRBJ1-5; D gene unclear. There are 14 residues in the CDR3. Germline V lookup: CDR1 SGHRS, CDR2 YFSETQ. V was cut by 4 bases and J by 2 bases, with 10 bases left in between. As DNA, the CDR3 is TGCGCCAGCAGCCGCGGCGGGGGCAATCAGCCCCAGCATTTT. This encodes CASSRGGGNQPQHF.

The CDR3 region has the DNA TGTGCCAGCAGTCTTGGTGGGGGCGCGGTCACTGAAGCTTTCTTT. This translates into CASSLGGGAVTEAFF. This chain connects TRBV6-5 to TRBJ1-1; TRBD1 might be the D (6 bases). The CDR3 loop spans 15 amino acids. Trimming took off 5 bases at V and 4 bases at J, with 17 bases between the two ends. Germline V gives CDR1 MNHEY, CDR2 SVGAGI.

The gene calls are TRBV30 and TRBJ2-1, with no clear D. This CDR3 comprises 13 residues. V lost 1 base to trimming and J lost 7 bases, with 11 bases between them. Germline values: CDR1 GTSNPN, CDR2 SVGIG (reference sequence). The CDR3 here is CAWSGLVANEQFF. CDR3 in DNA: TGTGCCTGGAGTGGGCTAGTTGCGAATGAGCAGTTCTTC.

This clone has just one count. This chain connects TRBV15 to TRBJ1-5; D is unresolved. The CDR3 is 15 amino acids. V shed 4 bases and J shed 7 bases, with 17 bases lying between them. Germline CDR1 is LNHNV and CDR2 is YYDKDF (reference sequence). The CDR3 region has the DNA TGTGCCACCAGCACCTACTCCCCGGGGAACCAGCCCCAGCATTTT. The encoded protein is CATSTYSPGNQPQHF. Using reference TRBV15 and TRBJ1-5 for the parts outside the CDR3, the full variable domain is DAMVIQNPRYQVTQFGKPVTLSCSQTLNHNVMYWYQQKSSQAPKLLFHYYDKDFNNEADTPDNFQSRRPNTSFCFLDIRSPGLGDTAMYLCATSTYSPGNQPQHFGDGTRLSIL.

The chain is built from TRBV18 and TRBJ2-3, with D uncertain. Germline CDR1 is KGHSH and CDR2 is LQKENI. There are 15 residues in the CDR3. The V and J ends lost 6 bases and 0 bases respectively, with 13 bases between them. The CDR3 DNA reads TGTGCCAGCTCCCCAGACCGTACTAGCACAGATACGCAGTATTTT. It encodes CASSPDRTSTDTQYF.

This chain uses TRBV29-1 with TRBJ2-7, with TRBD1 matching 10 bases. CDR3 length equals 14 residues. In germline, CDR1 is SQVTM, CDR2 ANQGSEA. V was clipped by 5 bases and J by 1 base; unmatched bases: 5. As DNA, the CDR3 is TGCAGCGTTAGGGGGGACAGGGGATCCTACGAGCAGTACTTC. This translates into CSVRGDRGSYEQYF.

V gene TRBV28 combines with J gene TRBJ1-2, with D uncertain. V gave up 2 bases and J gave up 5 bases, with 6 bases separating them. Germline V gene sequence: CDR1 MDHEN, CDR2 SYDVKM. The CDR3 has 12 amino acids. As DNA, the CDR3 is TGTGCCAGCAGTTTAACAGATTATGGCTACACCTTC. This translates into CASSLTDYGYTF.

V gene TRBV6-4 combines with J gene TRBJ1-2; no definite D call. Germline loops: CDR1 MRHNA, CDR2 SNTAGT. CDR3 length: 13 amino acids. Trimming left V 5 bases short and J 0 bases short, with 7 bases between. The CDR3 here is CASSLRANYGYTF. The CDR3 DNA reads TGTGCCAGCAGTCTTCGGGCTAACTATGGCTACACCTTC.

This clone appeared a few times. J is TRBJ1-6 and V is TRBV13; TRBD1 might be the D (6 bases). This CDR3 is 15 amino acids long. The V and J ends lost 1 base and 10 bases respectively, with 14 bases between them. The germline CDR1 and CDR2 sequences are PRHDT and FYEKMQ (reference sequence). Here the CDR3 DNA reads TGTGCCAGCAGCTTAGAAACAGGGATTAACTCACCCCTCCACTTT. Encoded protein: CASSLETGINSPLHF.

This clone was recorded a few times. The CDR3: CASSLEFSSYEQYF. The CDR3 DNA sequence: TGTGCCAGCAGCTTAGAATTCAGCTCCTACGAGCAGTACTTC. This chain links TRBV7-9 with TRBJ2-7; D unresolved. CDR3 length equals 14 residues. The germline V and J ends were trimmed by 1 base and 0 bases, with 7 bases remaining between them. Germline V gives CDR1 SEHNR, CDR2 FQNEAQ (reference sequence).

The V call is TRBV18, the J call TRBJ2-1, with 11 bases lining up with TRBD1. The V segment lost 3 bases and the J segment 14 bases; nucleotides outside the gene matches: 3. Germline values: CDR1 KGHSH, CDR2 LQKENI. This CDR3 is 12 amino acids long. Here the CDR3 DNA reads TGTGCCAGCTCACCGGGACAGGGGGAAGAGTTCTTC. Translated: CASSPGQGEEFF. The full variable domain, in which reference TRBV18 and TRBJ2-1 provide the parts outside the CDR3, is NAGVMQNPRHLVRRRGQEARLRCSPMKGHSHVYWYRQLPEEGLKFMVYLQKENIIDESGMPKERFSAEFPKEGPSILRIQQVVRGDSAAYFCASSPGQGEEFFGPGTRLTVL.